Listed below are T cell receptor beta chains from one sample, sequenced in a study of cytomegalovirus exposure and HLA in healthy donors. The method was immunoSEQ multiplex PCR; TCRdb's version includes in-frame clones alone and lacks a portion of them. The sample has around 110,000 clones; approximately 81% are singletons. Input material: PBMCs. Receptors were obtained from a young man in good health and CMV-seropositive. CDR3s include the opening cysteine and the closing phenylalanine or tryptophan. A D gene is named only where the DNA matches it firmly. The size field is filled for only some rows; it gives once, few, many or a size class.

v_gene,abundance,d_gene,j_gene,len,CDR3aa,CDR3nt
TRBV7-3,NA,NA,TRBJ2-5,13,CASSLSLGETQYF,TGTGCCAGCAGCTTAAGTTTGGGCGAGACCCAGTACTTC
TRBV21-1,NA,NA,TRBJ2-7,14,CASSTIRQGYEQYF,TGTGCCAGCAGCACCATTCGACAGGGTTACGAGCAGTACTTC
TRBV19,once,NA,TRBJ1-6,15,CASKVGTRERSPLHF,TGTGCCAGTAAAGTAGGGACTCGGGAAAGGTCACCCCTCCACTTT
TRBV5-5,NA,TRBD1,TRBJ1-3,17,CASSQGDSWLLGNTIYF,TGTGCCAGCAGCCAAGGGGACAGCTGGCTCCTCGGAAACACCATATATTTT
TRBV7-2,NA,TRBD1,TRBJ2-5,15,CASSPGTVGQETQYF,TGTGCCAGCAGCCCCGGGACAGTGGGCCAAGAGACCCAGTACTTC
TRBV30,once,TRBD1,TRBJ2-2,16,CAWKAGGTGSTGELFF,TGTGCCTGGAAGGCGGGTGGGACAGGGAGCACCGGGGAGCTGTTTTTT
TRBV7-9,NA,TRBD2,TRBJ2-3,16,CASSSRGRGATDTQYF,TGTGCCAGCAGCTCCCGGGGGCGGGGGGCCACAGATACGCAGTATTTT
TRBV12-5,NA,NA,TRBJ2-3,14,CASGLAASTDTQYF,TGTGCTAGTGGGTTAGCGGCTAGCACAGATACGCAGTATTTT
TRBV4-1,once,NA,TRBJ1-2,14,CASSQEEASYGYTF,TGCGCCAGCAGCCAAGAGGAGGCCTCCTATGGCTACACCTTC
TRBV10-3,once,NA,TRBJ2-1,11,CAISERGEQFF,TGTGCCATCAGTGAAAGGGGGGAGCAGTTCTTC
TRBV5-1,NA,TRBD1,TRBJ1-1,14,CASSVTGSDTEAFF,TGCGCCAGCAGCGTGACAGGGTCGGACACTGAAGCTTTCTTT
TRBV4-3,once,NA,TRBJ1-4,14,CASSQAVRGEKLFF,TGCGCCAGCAGCCAAGCAGTCCGGGGTGAAAAACTGTTTTTT
TRBV7-8,NA,TRBD2,TRBJ2-3,12,CASKLAGGAQYF,TGTGCCAGTAAACTAGCGGGGGGGGCGCAGTATTTT
TRBV4-1,NA,NA,TRBJ2-7,13,CASSQGASYEQYF,TGCGCCAGCAGCCAAGGGGCCTCCTACGAGCAGTACTTC
TRBV7-2,once,NA,TRBJ1-2,12,CASNSLLYGYTF,TGTGCCAGCAACTCTCTTCTGTATGGCTACACCTTC
TRBV2,NA,TRBD1,TRBJ2-2,16,CASSESRQGITGELFF,TGTGCCAGCAGTGAATCCCGACAGGGGATCACCGGGGAGCTGTTTTTT
TRBV28,NA,NA,TRBJ1-4,14,CASSFQGANEKLFF,TGTGCCAGCAGTTTTCAAGGGGCTAATGAAAAACTGTTTTTT
TRBV13,NA,NA,TRBJ1-1,13,CASSLRVHTEAFF,TGTGCCAGCAGCTTAAGAGTACACACTGAAGCTTTCTTT
TRBV23-1,NA,NA,TRBJ2-3,16,CASSQFRAGVGDTQYF,TGCGCCAGCAGTCAATTTCGCGCAGGGGTAGGGGATACGCAGTATTTT
TRBV9,NA,NA,TRBJ2-2,14,CASSVSHYTGELFF,TGTGCCAGCAGCGTTTCTCACTACACCGGGGAGCTGTTTTTT
TRBV6-5,few,NA,TRBJ1-4,14,CASSPSQANEKLFF,TGTGCCAGCAGCCCCTCACAGGCTAATGAAAAACTGTTTTTT
TRBV27,NA,TRBD1,TRBJ2-7,16,CASSWSQGAWTYEQYF,TGTGCCAGCAGTTGGTCACAGGGGGCATGGACCTACGAGCAGTACTTC
TRBV2,NA,TRBD1,TRBJ2-7,14,CASSSRDRVIEQYF,TGTGCCAGCAGTTCCCGGGACAGGGTTATAGAGCAGTACTTC
TRBV6-5,NA,NA,TRBJ2-7,15,CASRGSRRGTYEQYF,TGTGCCAGCAGGGGGTCGAGACGGGGGACCTACGAGCAGTACTTC
TRBV11-2,NA,NA,TRBJ2-3,16,CASSLVGGIGTDTQYF,TGTGCCAGCAGCTTAGTGGGCGGGATTGGCACAGATACGCAGTATTTT
TRBV4-1,NA,NA,TRBJ1-1,13,CASSQDRGVGAFF,TGCGCCAGCAGCCAAGACAGGGGAGTTGGGGCTTTCTTT
TRBV11-2,NA,NA,TRBJ2-7,12,CASSLNFYEQYF,TGTGCCAGCAGCTTAAACTTCTACGAGCAGTACTTC
TRBV14,NA,TRBD1,TRBJ2-3,16,CASSQWTGLDTDTQYF,TGTGCCAGCAGCCAATGGACAGGGTTGGACACGGATACGCAGTATTTT
TRBV28,NA,NA,TRBJ1-2,16,CASSFALEGFNYGYTF,TGTGCCAGCAGTTTCGCTTTGGAGGGATTCAACTATGGCTACACCTTC
TRBV7-8,once,TRBD2,TRBJ2-1,15,CASSQGLAFYNEQFF,TGTGCCAGCAGCCAGGGACTAGCTTTCTACAATGAGCAGTTCTTC
TRBV5-5,NA,TRBD1,TRBJ1-2,14,CASSHGQGDYGYTF,TGTGCCAGCAGCCACGGACAGGGGGACTATGGCTACACCTTC
TRBV9,NA,NA,TRBJ1-3,16,CASSVEAGPAGNTIYF,TGTGCCAGCAGCGTAGAAGCAGGGCCGGCTGGAAACACCATATATTTT
TRBV2,NA,NA,TRBJ1-5,14,CASTPVGGNQPQHF,TGTGCCAGCACCCCTGTGGGGGGAAATCAGCCCCAGCATTTT
TRBV27,NA,NA,TRBJ1-1,15,CASSLSGGWITEAFF,TGTGCCAGCAGTTTATCGGGGGGTTGGATTACTGAAGCTTTCTTT
TRBV2,NA,NA,TRBJ2-5,13,CASSGTGKETQYF,TGTGCCAGCAGTGGCACAGGGAAAGAGACCCAGTACTTC
TRBV7-8,once,NA,TRBJ2-7,15,CASSLAEGQSYEQYF,TGTGCCAGCAGCCTCGCGGAGGGCCAATCCTACGAGCAGTACTTC
TRBV9,NA,NA,TRBJ2-1,14,CASSVQPPGNEQFF,TGTGCCAGCAGCGTCCAGCCGCCAGGCAATGAGCAGTTCTTC
TRBV5-5,NA,NA,TRBJ2-7,13,CASRADGGYEQYF,TGTGCCAGCAGGGCTGATGGAGGCTACGAGCAGTACTTC
TRBV7-9,NA,NA,TRBJ1-3,15,CASTGRDTSGNTIYF,TGTGCCAGCACCGGCCGGGACACCTCTGGAAACACCATATATTTT
TRBV5-5,NA,NA,TRBJ1-1,15,CASSLPGGMNTEAFF,TGTGCCAGCAGCCTACCGGGGGGGATGAACACTGAAGCTTTCTTT
TRBV7-3,NA,NA,TRBJ2-1,16,CASSLLAISSYNEQFF,TGTGCCAGCAGCTTACTAGCTATCAGCTCCTACAATGAGCAGTTCTTC
TRBV10-2,NA,NA,TRBJ2-7,12,CASSFSVYEQYF,TGCGCCAGCTCATTTAGCGTCTACGAGCAGTACTTC
TRBV29-1,NA,NA,TRBJ1-4,13,CSGGLGANEKLFF,TGCAGCGGGGGGCTGGGGGCTAATGAAAAACTGTTTTTT
TRBV7-9,NA,NA,TRBJ2-2,14,CASSVTGTTGELFF,TGTGCCAGCAGCGTAACAGGGACCACCGGGGAGCTGTTTTTT
TRBV6-6,NA,TRBD2,TRBJ2-7,16,CASSYSAREGTYEQYF,TGTGCCAGCAGTTATTCGGCCAGGGAGGGTACCTACGAGCAGTACTTC
TRBV19,NA,NA,TRBJ1-5,15,CASSTNRAGSQPQHF,TGTGCCAGTAGTACAAACAGGGCCGGTAGTCAGCCCCAGCATTTT
TRBV5-1,NA,TRBD2,TRBJ2-1,16,CASSSWTSGKYNEQFF,TGCGCCAGCAGCTCGTGGACTAGCGGGAAATACAATGAGCAGTTCTTC
TRBV29-1,NA,NA,TRBJ2-3,13,CSVRRGSTDTQYF,TGCAGCGTCCGGAGGGGTAGCACAGATACGCAGTATTTT
TRBV29-1,NA,TRBD2,TRBJ2-7,14,CSVEGTSDHYEQYF,TGCAGCGTTGAAGGTACTAGCGACCACTACGAGCAGTACTTC
TRBV7-2,NA,NA,TRBJ2-7,12,CASSYVPDEQYF,TGTGCCAGCAGTTATGTCCCGGACGAGCAGTACTTC
TRBV27,NA,NA,TRBJ1-5,13,CASSLRGNQPQHF,TGTGCCAGCAGTTTACGGGGGAATCAGCCCCAGCATTTT
TRBV2,NA,TRBD1,TRBJ1-2,16,CASSVLRQGTNYGYTF,TGTGCCAGCAGTGTCCTTAGACAGGGGACTAACTATGGCTACACCTTC
TRBV28,NA,TRBD1,TRBJ1-5,13,CASRQGGDQPQHF,TGTGCCAGCAGACAGGGGGGGGATCAGCCCCAGCATTTT
TRBV4-1,NA,TRBD2,TRBJ2-3,16,CASSPLASPRTDTQYF,TGCGCCAGCAGCCCACTAGCGTCCCCACGCACAGATACGCAGTATTTT